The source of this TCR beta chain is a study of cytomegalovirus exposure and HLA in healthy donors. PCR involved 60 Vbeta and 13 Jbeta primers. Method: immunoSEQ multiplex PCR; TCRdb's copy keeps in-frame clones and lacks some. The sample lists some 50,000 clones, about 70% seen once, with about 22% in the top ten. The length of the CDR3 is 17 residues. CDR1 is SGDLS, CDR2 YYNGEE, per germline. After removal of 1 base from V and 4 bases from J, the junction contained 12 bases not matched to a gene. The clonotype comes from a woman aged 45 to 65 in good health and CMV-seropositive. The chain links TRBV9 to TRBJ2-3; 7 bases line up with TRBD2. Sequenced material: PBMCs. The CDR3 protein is CASSVNPAGPSADTQYF. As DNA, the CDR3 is TGTGCCAGCAGCGTAAACCCAGCGGGGCCCTCGGCAGATACGCAGTATTTT.